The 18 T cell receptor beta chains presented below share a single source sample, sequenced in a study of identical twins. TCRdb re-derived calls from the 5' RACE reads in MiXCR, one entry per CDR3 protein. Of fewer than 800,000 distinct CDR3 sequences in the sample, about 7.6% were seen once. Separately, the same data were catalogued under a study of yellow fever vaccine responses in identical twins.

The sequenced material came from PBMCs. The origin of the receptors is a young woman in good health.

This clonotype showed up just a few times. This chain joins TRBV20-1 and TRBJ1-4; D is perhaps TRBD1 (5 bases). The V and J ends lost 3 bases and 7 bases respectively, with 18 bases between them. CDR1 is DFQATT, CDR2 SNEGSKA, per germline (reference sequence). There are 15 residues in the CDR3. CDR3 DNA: TGCAGTGCTAGCGAACCGACAGAGCGAGTTGAAAAACTGTTTTTT. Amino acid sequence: CSASEPTERVEKLFF.

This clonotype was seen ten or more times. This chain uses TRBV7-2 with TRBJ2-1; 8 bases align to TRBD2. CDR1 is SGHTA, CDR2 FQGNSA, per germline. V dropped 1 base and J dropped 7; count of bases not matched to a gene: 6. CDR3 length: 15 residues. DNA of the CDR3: TGTGCCAGCAGCTTAGTAGGTAGCGGGAAGAATGAGCAGTTCTTC. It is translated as CASSLVGSGKNEQFF.

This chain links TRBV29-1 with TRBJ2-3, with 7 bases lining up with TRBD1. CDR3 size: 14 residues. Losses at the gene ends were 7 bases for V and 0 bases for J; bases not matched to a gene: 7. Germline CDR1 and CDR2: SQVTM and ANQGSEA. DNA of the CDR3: TGCAGCGCGGAAAGGACAGGTAGCACAGATACGCAGTATTTT. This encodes CSAERTGSTDTQYF.

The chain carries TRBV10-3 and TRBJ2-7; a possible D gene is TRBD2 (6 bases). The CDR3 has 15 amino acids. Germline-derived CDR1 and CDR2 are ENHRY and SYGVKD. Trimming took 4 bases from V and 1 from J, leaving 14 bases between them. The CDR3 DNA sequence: TGTGCCATCAGTGGAGGCGGGGCGATATCCTACGAGCAGTACTTC. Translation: CAISGGGAISYEQYF.

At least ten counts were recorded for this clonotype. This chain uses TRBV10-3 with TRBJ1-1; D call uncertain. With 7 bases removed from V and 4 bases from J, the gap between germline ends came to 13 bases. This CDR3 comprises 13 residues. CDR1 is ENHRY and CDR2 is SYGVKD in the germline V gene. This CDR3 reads CAITKNLGTEAFF. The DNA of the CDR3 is TGTGCCATCACCAAGAATCTGGGCACTGAAGCTTTCTTT.

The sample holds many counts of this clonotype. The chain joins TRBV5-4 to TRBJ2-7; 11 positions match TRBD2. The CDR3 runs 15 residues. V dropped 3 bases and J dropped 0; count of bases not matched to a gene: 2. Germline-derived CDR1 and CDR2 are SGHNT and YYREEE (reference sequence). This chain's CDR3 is CASSWGLAASYEQYF. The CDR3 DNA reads TGTGCCAGCAGCTGGGGACTAGCGGCCTCCTACGAGCAGTACTTC.

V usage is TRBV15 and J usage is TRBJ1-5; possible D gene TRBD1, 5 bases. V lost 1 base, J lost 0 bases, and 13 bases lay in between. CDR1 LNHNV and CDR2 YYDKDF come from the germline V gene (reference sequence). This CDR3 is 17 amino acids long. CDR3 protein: CATSRVAGGFSNQPQHF. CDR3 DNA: TGTGCCACCAGCAGAGTGGCGGGGGGATTTAGCAATCAGCCCCAGCATTTT.

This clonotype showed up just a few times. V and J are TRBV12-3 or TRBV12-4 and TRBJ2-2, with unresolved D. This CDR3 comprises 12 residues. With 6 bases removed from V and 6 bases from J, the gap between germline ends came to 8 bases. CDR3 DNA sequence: TGTGCCAGCAGCCCCATGCCCGGGGAGCTGTTTTTT. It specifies CASSPMPGELFF.

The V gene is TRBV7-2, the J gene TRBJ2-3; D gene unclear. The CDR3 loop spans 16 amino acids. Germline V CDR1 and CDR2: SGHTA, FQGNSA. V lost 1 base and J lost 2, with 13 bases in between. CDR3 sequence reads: CASSLEAGHHTDTQYF. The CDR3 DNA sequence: TGTGCCAGCAGCTTAGAGGCCGGGCACCACACAGATACGCAGTATTTT.

CDR3 region: CASSYSGAARLEQFF. CDR3 DNA sequence: TGTGCCAGCAGTTACTCAGGAGCCGCTAGGCTTGAGCAGTTCTTC. This sequence joins TRBV6-5 and TRBJ2-1; no definite D call. V gave up 0 bases and J gave up 9 bases, with 15 bases separating them. There are 15 residues in the CDR3. Germline assignment: CDR1 MNHEY and CDR2 SVGAGI.

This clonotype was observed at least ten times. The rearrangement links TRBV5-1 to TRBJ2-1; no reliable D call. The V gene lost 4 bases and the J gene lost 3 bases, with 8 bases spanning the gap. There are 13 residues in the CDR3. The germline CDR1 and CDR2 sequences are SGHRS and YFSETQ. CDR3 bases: TGCGCCAGCAGCACGACAAACTACAATGAGCAGTTCTTC. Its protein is CASSTTNYNEQFF.

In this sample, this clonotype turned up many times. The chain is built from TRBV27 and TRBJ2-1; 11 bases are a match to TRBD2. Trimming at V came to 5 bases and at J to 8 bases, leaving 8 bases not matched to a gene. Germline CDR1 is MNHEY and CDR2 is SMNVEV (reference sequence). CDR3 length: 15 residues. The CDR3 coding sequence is TGTGCCAGCAGTCCACTAGCGGGAGCTTTCTATGAGCAGTTCTTC. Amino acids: CASSPLAGAFYEQFF.

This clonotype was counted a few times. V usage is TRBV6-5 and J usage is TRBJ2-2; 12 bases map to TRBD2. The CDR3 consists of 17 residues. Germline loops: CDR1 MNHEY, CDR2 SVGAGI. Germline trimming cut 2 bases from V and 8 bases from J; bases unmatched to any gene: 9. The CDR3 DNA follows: TGTGCCAGCAGTTACGGGGGACTAGCGGGTCCAAGGGGGGAGCTGTTTTTT. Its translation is CASSYGGLAGPRGELFF.

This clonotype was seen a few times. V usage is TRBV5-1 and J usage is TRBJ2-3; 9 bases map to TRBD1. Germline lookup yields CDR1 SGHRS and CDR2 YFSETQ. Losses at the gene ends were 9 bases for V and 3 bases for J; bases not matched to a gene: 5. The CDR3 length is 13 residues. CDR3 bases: TGCGCCACCCGGGACAGGGAAACAGATACGCAGTATTTT. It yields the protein CATRDRETDTQYF.

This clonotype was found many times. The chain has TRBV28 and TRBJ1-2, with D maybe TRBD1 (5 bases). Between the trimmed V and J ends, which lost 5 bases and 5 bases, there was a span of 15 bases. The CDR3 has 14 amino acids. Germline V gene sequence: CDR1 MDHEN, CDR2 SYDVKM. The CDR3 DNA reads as TGTGCCAGCAGTGAGGACGGGGGAGTATATGGCTACACCTTC. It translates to CASSEDGGVYGYTF.

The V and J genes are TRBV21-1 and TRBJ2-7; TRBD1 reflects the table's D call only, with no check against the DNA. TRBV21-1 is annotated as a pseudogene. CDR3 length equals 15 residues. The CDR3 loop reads CASSAPLGILYEQYF. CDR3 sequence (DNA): TGTGCCAGCAGCGCCCCCCTGGGGATTCTCTACGAGCAGTACTTC.

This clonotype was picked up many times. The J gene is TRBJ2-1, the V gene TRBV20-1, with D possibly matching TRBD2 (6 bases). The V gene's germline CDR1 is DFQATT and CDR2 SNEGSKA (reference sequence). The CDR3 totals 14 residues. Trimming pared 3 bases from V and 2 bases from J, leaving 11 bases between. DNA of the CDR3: TGCAGTGCTAGGCGGGTAGCGGCCTACAATGAGCAGTTCTTC. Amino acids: CSARRVAAYNEQFF.

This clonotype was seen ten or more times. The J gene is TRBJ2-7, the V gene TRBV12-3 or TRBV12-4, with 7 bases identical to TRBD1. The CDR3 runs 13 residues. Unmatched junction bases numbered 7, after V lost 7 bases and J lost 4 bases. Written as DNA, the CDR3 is TGTGCCAGCACCAGCGACAGGGCGTACGAGCAGTACTTC. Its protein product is CASTSDRAYEQYF.